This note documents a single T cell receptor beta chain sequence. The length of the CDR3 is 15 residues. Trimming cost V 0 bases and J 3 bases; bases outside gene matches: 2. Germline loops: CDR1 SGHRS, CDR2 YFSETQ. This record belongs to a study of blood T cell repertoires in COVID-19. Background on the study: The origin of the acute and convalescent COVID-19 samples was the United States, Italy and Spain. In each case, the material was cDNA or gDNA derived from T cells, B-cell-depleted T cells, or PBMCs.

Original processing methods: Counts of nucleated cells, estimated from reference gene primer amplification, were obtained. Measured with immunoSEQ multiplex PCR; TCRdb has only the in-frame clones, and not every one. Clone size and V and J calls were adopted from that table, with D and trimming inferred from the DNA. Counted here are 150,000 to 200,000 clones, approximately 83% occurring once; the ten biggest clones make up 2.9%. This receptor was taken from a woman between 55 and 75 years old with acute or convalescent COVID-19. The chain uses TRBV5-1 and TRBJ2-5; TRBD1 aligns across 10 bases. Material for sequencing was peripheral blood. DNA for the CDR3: TGCGCCAGCAGCTTGGACGGGACAGGGGAAGAGACCCAGTACTTC. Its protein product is CASSLDGTGEETQYF.